Below, 9 T cell receptor beta chains from the same sample are listed, as sequenced in a study of blood T cell repertoires in COVID-19. Some clones are missing from TCRdb's copy, which holds only in-frame ones; the method was immunoSEQ multiplex PCR. This table holds around 310,000 clones, around 87% found once. What was sequenced was peripheral blood. The receptors were sampled from a woman aged 40-49 years with COVID-19, enrolled during active disease.

The chain couples TRBV27 to TRBJ2-5; the match to TRBD1 covers 8 bases. The CDR3 is 16 amino acids. Trimming took 6 bases from V and 6 from J; bases not matched to a gene: 15. Per the germline V gene, CDR1 is MNHEY and CDR2 is SMNVEV (reference sequence). The DNA for the CDR3 is TGTGCCAGCAGCCCTAAGACAGGGGTCCTCACGAAGACCCAGTACTTC. Translation gives CASSPKTGVLTKTQYF.

This chain connects TRBV30 to TRBJ1-1; D not resolved. Germline assignment: CDR1 GTSNPN and CDR2 SVGIG (reference sequence). The CDR3 totals 12 residues. Trimming shortened V by 0 bases and J by 6 bases, and 8 bases separated the two germline ends. This CDR3 is CAWSVRPAEAFF. The CDR3 DNA reads TGTGCCTGGAGTGTACGTCCGGCTGAAGCTTTCTTT. The whole variable domain, filled in from reference TRBV30 and TRBJ1-1, reads SQTIHQWPATLVQPVGSPLSLECTVEGTSNPNLYWYRQAAGRGLQLLFYSVGIGQISSEVPQNLSASRPQDRQFILSSKKLLLSDSGFYLCAWSVRPAEAFFGQGTRLTVV.

This chain uses TRBV5-6 with TRBJ1-1; maybe TRBD1 (5 bases). V was trimmed by 0 bases and J by 1 base, leaving 19 bases between them. Germline V gene sequence: CDR1 SGHDT, CDR2 YYEEEE. The CDR3 is 18 residues long. The CDR3 DNA reads TGTGCCAGCAGCTTGGGCATCGACAGTTTTTTATCGAACACTGAAGCTTTCTTT. This encodes CASSLGIDSFLSNTEAFF.

This chain uses TRBV24-1 with TRBJ2-1; 10 nucleotides match TRBD2. V dropped 2 bases and J dropped 1; count of bases not matched to a gene: 1. In germline, CDR1 is KGHDR, CDR2 SFDVKD. The CDR3 extends over 16 amino acids. The CDR3, as DNA: TGTGCCACCAGTGATTCTAGCGGGAGTTCCTACAATGAGCAGTTCTTC. Its translation: CATSDSSGSSYNEQFF.

The chain has TRBV9 and TRBJ1-1; D remains ambiguous. This CDR3 has 13 amino acids. Deletions cut 4 bases from V and 0 bases from J, with 7 bases between. Per germline, CDR1 SGDLS and CDR2 YYNGEE. The CDR3 spells CASSSTVNTEAFF. DNA for the CDR3: TGTGCCAGCAGCTCCACAGTGAACACTGAAGCTTTCTTT.

This rearrangement joins TRBV18 to TRBJ1-2, with a weak D call TRBD1 (5 bases). Germline CDR1 reads KGHSH; CDR2 reads LQKENI. Trimming cost V 4 bases and J 6 bases, with 9 bases left between them. The CDR3 covers 12 residues. The chain's CDR3 is CASSLQGDGYTF. In DNA, the CDR3 is TGTGCCAGCTCACTTCAGGGCGATGGCTACACCTTC.

This sequence joins TRBV19 and TRBJ2-3; the D gene is possibly TRBD1 (5 bases). Trimming cost V 6 bases and J 10 bases, with 14 bases left between them. The CDR3 covers 12 residues. Germline CDR1 and CDR2: LNHDA and SQIVND (reference sequence). The CDR3: CASSDRNDPQYF. As DNA, the CDR3 is TGTGCCAGTAGCGACAGAAATGATCCGCAGTATTTT.

This clone was observed a single time. The chain is built from TRBV11-3 and TRBJ2-2; 7 nucleotides agree with TRBD1. The V segment lost 5 bases and the J segment 2 bases; nucleotides outside the gene matches: 11. Per germline, CDR1 SGHNT and CDR2 YENEEA. The CDR3 has 17 residues. In DNA form, the CDR3 reads TGTGCCAGCAGCCCCCGCCCTACAGGGGCAAACACCGGGGAGCTGTTTTTT. This encodes CASSPRPTGANTGELFF.

The chain couples TRBV5-1 to TRBJ2-2; 12 nucleotides match TRBD2. Germline loops: CDR1 SGHRS, CDR2 YFSETQ. V dropped 7 bases and J dropped 7; count of bases not matched to a gene: 11. The CDR3 sequence is 16 residues long. CDR3 amino acids: CASALTSGGPGGELFF. The CDR3 nucleotides are TGCGCCAGCGCCCTAACTAGCGGGGGGCCAGGCGGGGAGCTGTTTTTT.